A selection of T cell receptor beta chains follows, all from one sample in a study of beta chain features in type 1 diabetes. Only in-frame clones appear in the TCRdb table, and some are missing; sequencing was by immunoSEQ multiplex PCR. The repertoire consists of 250,000 to 300,000 clones, with more than 13% occurring once and the leading ten covering approximately 0.015%. The source material was naive CD4+ T cells from blood. The receptors here all came from a young man with type 1 diabetes. Each CDR3 is given with its conserved first and last residue. A D gene is named only where the DNA matches it firmly. Size tells how often a clone was seen (once, few, many) or the class of an expanded clone, and some rows leave it out.

>few|TRBJ2-1|TRBV7-9|TRBD2
CASSLRLADGNEQFF
TGTGCCAGCAGCTTAAGGCTAGCGGACGGCAATGAGCAGTTCTTC
>few|TRBJ2-5|TRBV7-9|NA
CASSRTGIETQYF
TGTGCCAGCAGCCGGACGGGGATAGAGACCCAGTACTTC
>few|TRBJ2-3|TRBV7-9|NA
CASSPRTRSTDTQYF
TGTGCCAGCAGCCCGCGGACAAGGAGCACAGATACGCAGTATTTT
>few|TRBJ2-5|TRBV25-1|NA
CASSEPRQGHGPQYF
TGTGCCAGCAGTGAGCCCCGCCAGGGCCATGGGCCCCAGTACTTC
>few|TRBJ1-5|TRBV19|TRBD1
CATRQGHRFEPQHF
TGTGCCACCCGACAGGGACATAGGTTTGAGCCCCAGCATTTT
>few|TRBJ2-7|TRBV5-1|TRBD1
CASSFPGQGYEQYF
TGCGCCAGCAGCTTCCCGGGACAGGGGTACGAGCAGTACTTC
>few|TRBJ2-7|TRBV15|TRBD1
CATETSGTASYEQYF
TGTGCCACCGAAACGTCCGGGACAGCATCCTACGAGCAGTACTTC
>few|TRBJ2-1|TRBV5-6|TRBD2
CASSLVSGNRNEQFF
TGTGCCAGCAGCTTGGTTAGCGGGAATCGAAATGAGCAGTTCTTC
>NA|TRBJ1-2|TRBV6-6|TRBD1
CASSAGGGNGYTF
TGTGCCAGCAGTGCAGGAGGGGGCAATGGCTACACCTTC
>NA|TRBJ1-4|TRBV7-2|TRBD1
CASSLDRAPNEKLFF
TGTGCCAGCAGCCTTGACAGGGCCCCTAATGAAAAACTGTTTTTT
>NA|TRBJ2-1|TRBV14|TRBD2
CASSQGTTRLAGYNEQFF
TGTGCCAGCAGCCAAGGGACGACTAGGCTAGCGGGTTACAATGAGCAGTTCTTC
>NA|TRBJ2-1|TRBV28|TRBD2
CASRTPARASGYSYNEQFF
TGTGCCAGCAGAACCCCGGCCCGGGCTAGCGGTTACTCCTACAATGAGCAGTTCTTC
>few|TRBJ2-1|TRBV7-3|NA
CASSLLRGDEQFF
TGTGCCAGCAGCTTACTCCGCGGGGATGAGCAGTTCTTC
>NA|TRBJ2-3|TRBV5-1|TRBD2
CASSSGTSGSTDTQYF
TGCGCCAGCAGCTCGGGGACTAGCGGGAGTACAGATACGCAGTATTTT
>few|TRBJ2-1|TRBV5-4|TRBD2
CASSLGEGSYNEQFF
TGTGCCAGCAGCCTCGGGGAGGGCTCCTACAATGAGCAGTTCTTC
>few|TRBJ2-7|TRBV9|NA
CASSASDSHEQYF
TGTGCCAGCAGCGCTTCGGACAGTCACGAGCAGTACTTC
>NA|TRBJ2-5|TRBV29-1|NA
CSVDLAVQETQYF
TGCAGCGTTGATTTGGCGGTTCAAGAGACCCAGTACTTC
>NA|TRBJ2-1|TRBV7-2|TRBD2
CASRKAGGSYNEQFF
TGTGCCAGCAGGAAGGCGGGAGGATCCTACAATGAGCAGTTCTTC
>few|TRBJ2-3|TRBV6-5|TRBD2
CASSKNSGSTDTQYF
TGTGCCAGCAGTAAGAATAGCGGGAGCACAGATACGCAGTATTTT
>few|TRBJ2-7|TRBV18|NA
CASSRIYEQYF
TGTGCCAGCTCACGTATCTACGAGCAGTACTTC
>NA|TRBJ2-7|TRBV7-2|TRBD2
CASSLSASGKAEQYF
TGTGCCAGCAGCTTATCGGCTAGCGGGAAAGCCGAGCAGTACTTC
>few|TRBJ2-6|TRBV18|TRBD1
CASSPSSGGLSGANVLTF
TGTGCCAGCTCACCGTCCTCAGGGGGTCTCTCCGGGGCCAACGTCCTGACTTTC
>NA|TRBJ1-1|TRBV14|NA
CASSHRYGLNTEAFF
TGTGCCAGCAGCCACCGATACGGGTTGAACACTGAAGCTTTCTTT
>few|TRBJ2-7|TRBV5-6|TRBD2
CASSLGLADYEQYF
TGTGCCAGCAGCCTCGGACTAGCGGACTACGAGCAGTACTTC
>NA|TRBJ1-2|TRBV5-4|NA
CASTQKDNYGYTF
TGTGCCAGCACCCAGAAAGATAACTATGGCTACACCTTC
>NA|TRBJ2-3|TRBV29-1|NA
CSVDGGTDTQYF
TGCAGCGTTGACGGCGGGACAGATACGCAGTATTTT
>NA|TRBJ2-5|TRBV5-1|NA
CASSLGSSTKETQYF
TGCGCCAGCAGCTTGGGGTCTAGCACCAAAGAGACCCAGTACTTC
>few|TRBJ2-6|TRBV7-2|TRBD1
CASSLGDSLNWANVLTF
TGTGCCAGCAGCTTAGGGGACAGCCTAAACTGGGCCAACGTCCTGACTTTC
>NA|TRBJ1-1|TRBV9|TRBD1
CASSPYGQGGTEAFF
TGTGCCAGCAGCCCGTACGGACAGGGAGGTACTGAAGCTTTCTTT
>NA|TRBJ1-1|TRBV5-1|NA
CASSLNRATEAFF
TGCGCCAGCAGCTTGAACAGGGCCACTGAAGCTTTCTTT
>NA|TRBJ1-1|TRBV6-5|TRBD1
CASSVRGQVEAFF
TGTGCCAGCAGCGTTAGAGGACAGGTAGAAGCTTTCTTT
>once|TRBJ2-5|TRBV19|NA
CASSRQVGTTHLEGETQYF
TGTGCCAGTAGCCGACAGGTCGGGACTACGCACTTAGAGGGGGAGACCCAGTACTTC
>few|TRBJ2-7|TRBV5-1|TRBD2
CASSLLAGQEQYF
TGCGCCAGCAGCTTGCTAGCGGGACAGGAGCAGTACTTC
>few|TRBJ2-5|TRBV15|TRBD2
CATSRDTGEGETQYF
TGTGCCACCAGCAGAGATACGGGGGAGGGAGAGACCCAGTACTTC
>few|TRBJ1-2|TRBV28|NA
CASYATVSYGYTF
TGTGCCAGCTATGCGACAGTTTCCTATGGCTACACCTTC
>few|TRBJ2-7|TRBV5-1|TRBD1
CASSWGQGRSSYEQYF
TGCGCCAGCAGCTGGGGACAGGGCCGGAGCTCCTACGAGCAGTACTTC
>few|TRBJ2-6|TRBV11-2|TRBD1
CASRTTGAGANVLTF
TGTGCCAGCAGGACTACAGGGGCCGGGGCCAACGTCCTGACTTTC
>NA|TRBJ1-1|TRBV7-9|NA
CASSSRQATNTEAFF
TGTGCCAGCAGCTCCCGACAGGCGACGAACACTGAAGCTTTCTTT
>NA|TRBJ2-5|TRBV4-3|TRBD2
CASSPTPSGSVQETQYF
TGCGCCAGCAGCCCTACGCCTAGCGGGAGCGTACAAGAGACCCAGTACTTC
>NA|TRBJ2-1|TRBV29-1|TRBD1
CSVKDRGANEQFF
TGCAGCGTTAAAGACAGGGGTGCCAATGAGCAGTTCTTC
>few|TRBJ1-1|TRBV5-4|TRBD1
CASSGALGTGMRNTEAFF
TGTGCCAGCAGCGGGGCCCTCGGGACAGGTATGCGGAACACTGAAGCTTTCTTT
>few|TRBJ1-5|TRBV9|NA
CASSVGGADNQPQHF
TGTGCCAGCAGCGTAGGAGGCGCAGACAATCAGCCCCAGCATTTT
>few|TRBJ2-5|TRBV11-2|NA
CASSPGDQETQYF
TGTGCCAGCAGCCCGGGGGACCAAGAGACCCAGTACTTC
>NA|TRBJ2-2|TRBV6-5|TRBD1
CASRWTGGSGELFF
TGTGCCAGCAGATGGACAGGGGGGTCCGGGGAGCTGTTTTTT
>NA|TRBJ1-2|TRBV7-2|NA
CASSFLQGRNGYTF
TGTGCCAGCAGCTTTTTACAGGGTCGTAATGGCTACACCTTC
>NA|TRBJ2-1|TRBV28|NA
CASQGGNEQFF
TGTGCCAGCCAGGGAGGAAATGAGCAGTTCTTC
>NA|TRBJ2-1|TRBV7-2|TRBD2
CASSLWTSGGVEQFF
TGTGCCAGCAGCTTATGGACTAGCGGGGGAGTAGAGCAGTTCTTC
>few|TRBJ2-1|TRBV2|TRBD1
CASSGRGRSVDEQFF
TGTGCCAGCAGTGGCAGGGGGCGGTCGGTGGATGAGCAGTTCTTC
>few|TRBJ2-6|TRBV5-6|NA
CASSLEASGANVLTF
TGTGCCAGCAGCTTAGAAGCCTCTGGGGCCAACGTCCTGACTTTC
>NA|TRBJ1-2|TRBV27|TRBD1
CASSFRWDRGGGYTF
TGTGCCAGCAGTTTCCGCTGGGACAGGGGAGGCGGCTACACCTTC
>NA|TRBJ2-7|TRBV29-1|TRBD1
CSPGGTGPYEQYF
TGCAGCCCGGGCGGGACAGGGCCCTACGAGCAGTACTTC
>NA|TRBJ2-7|TRBV5-4|TRBD1
CASSSDRGSYEQYF
TGTGCCAGCAGCTCCGACAGGGGATCCTACGAGCAGTACTTC
>NA|TRBJ2-7|TRBV25-1|TRBD1
CASGKPGGTGEQYF
TGTGCCAGCGGGAAGCCAGGGGGCACGGGCGAGCAGTACTTC
>NA|TRBJ2-7|TRBV25-1|NA
CASSEYILGGEQYF
TGTGCCAGCAGTGAATATATTCTGGGCGGGGAGCAGTACTTC
>NA|TRBJ2-3|TRBV7-3|TRBD2
CASSLASGRGSDTQYF
TGTGCCAGCAGCTTAGCTAGCGGGAGAGGTTCGGATACGCAGTATTTT
>NA|TRBJ1-5|TRBV13|NA
CASSQQGSNQPQHF
TGTGCCAGCAGCCAACAGGGTAGCAATCAGCCCCAGCATTTT